This T cell receptor (beta chain) was found in a study of T cells in women clearing cervical HPV infection. V trimming: 5 bases; J trimming: 4 bases; junction bases outside the gene matches: 3. Germline V lookup: CDR1 SGHAT, CDR2 FQNNGV. The CDR3 runs to 15 residues. Note on this clone: The missing CDR3 end, 3 residues past where the read stops, is filled in from the germline J gene. The same CDR3 also results from other DNA sequences found in this sample.

Libraries were prepared by immunoSEQ multiplex PCR; TCRdb keeps only in-frame clonotypes and omits some of them. The sample's table shows fewer than 50,000 clones. Source material: blood buffy coat. The chain carries TRBV11-2 and TRBJ2-1; 12 nucleotides align to TRBD2. This TCR came from a woman aged 18-70 years with a cervical HPV16 infection that either progressed to CIN3+ or cleared (not recorded which). The sequenced CDR3 bases are TGTGCCAGCAGCCTAGGACTAGCGGGGTACAATGAG. Its protein product is CASSLGLAGYNE. In full, the CDR3 is CASSLGLAGYNEQFF.